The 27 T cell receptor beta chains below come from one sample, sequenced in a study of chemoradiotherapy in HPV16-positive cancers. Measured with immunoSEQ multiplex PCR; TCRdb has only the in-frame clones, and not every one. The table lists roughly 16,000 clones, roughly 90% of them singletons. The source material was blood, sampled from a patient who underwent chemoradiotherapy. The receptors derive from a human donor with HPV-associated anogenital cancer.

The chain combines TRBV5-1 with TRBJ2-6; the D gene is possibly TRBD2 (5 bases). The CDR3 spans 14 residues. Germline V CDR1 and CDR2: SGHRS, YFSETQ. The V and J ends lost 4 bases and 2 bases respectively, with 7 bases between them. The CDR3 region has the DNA TGCGCCAGCAGCGAGAGGGCTGGGGCCAACGTCCTGACTTTC. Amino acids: CASSERAGANVLTF.

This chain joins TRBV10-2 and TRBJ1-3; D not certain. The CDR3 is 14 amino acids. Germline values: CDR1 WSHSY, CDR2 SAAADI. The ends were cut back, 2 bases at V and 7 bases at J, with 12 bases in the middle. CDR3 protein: CASSESNLWNTIYF. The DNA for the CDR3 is TGCGCCAGCAGTGAGAGTAACCTGTGGAACACCATATATTTT.

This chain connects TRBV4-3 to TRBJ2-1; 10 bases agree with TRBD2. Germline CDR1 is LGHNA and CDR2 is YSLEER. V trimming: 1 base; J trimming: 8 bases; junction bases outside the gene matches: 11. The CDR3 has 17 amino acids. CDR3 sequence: CASSQGAPGLAMDEQFF. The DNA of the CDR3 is TGCGCCAGCAGCCAAGGGGCGCCGGGACTAGCGATGGATGAGCAGTTCTTC.

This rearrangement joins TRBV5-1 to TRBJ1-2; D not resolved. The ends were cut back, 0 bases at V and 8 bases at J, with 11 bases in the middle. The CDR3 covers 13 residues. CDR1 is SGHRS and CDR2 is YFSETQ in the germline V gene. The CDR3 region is CASSLVADSGYTF. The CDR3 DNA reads TGCGCCAGCAGCTTGGTGGCTGACTCCGGCTACACCTTC. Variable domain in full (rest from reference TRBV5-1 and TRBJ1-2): KAGVTQTPRYLIKTRGQQVTLSCSPISGHRSVSWYQQTPGQGLQFLFEYFSETQRNKGNFPGRFSGRQFSNSRSEMNVSTLELGDSALYLCASSLVADSGYTFGSGTRLTVV.

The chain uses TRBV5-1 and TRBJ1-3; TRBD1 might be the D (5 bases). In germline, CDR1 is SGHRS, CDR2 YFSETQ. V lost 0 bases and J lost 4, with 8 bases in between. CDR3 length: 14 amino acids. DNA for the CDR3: TGCGCCAGCAGCTTGGCAGGGTACGGAAACACCATATATTTT. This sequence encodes CASSLAGYGNTIYF.

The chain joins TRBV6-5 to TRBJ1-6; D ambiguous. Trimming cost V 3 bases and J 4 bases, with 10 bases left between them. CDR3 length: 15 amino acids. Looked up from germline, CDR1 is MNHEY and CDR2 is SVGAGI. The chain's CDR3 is CASSYQADYNSPLHF. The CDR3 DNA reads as TGTGCCAGCAGTTATCAGGCCGATTATAATTCACCCCTCCACTTT.

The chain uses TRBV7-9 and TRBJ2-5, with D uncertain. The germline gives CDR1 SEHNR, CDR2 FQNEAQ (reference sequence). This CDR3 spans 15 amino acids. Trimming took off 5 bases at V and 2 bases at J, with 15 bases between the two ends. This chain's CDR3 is CASSPNRWDQETQYF. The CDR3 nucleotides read TGTGCCAGCAGCCCCAATCGGTGGGATCAAGAGACCCAGTACTTC.

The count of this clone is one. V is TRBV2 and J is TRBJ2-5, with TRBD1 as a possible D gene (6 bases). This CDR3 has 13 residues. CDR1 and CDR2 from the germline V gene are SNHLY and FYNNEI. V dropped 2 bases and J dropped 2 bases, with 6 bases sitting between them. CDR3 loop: CASSEQGQETQYF. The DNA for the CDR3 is TGTGCCAGCAGTGAACAGGGGCAAGAGACCCAGTACTTC. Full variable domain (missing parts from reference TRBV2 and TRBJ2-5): EPEVTQTPSHQVTQMGQEVILRCVPISNHLYFYWYRQILGQKVEFLVSFYNNEISEKSEIFDDQFSVERPDGSNFTLKIRSTKLEDSAMYFCASSEQGQETQYFGPGTRLLVL.

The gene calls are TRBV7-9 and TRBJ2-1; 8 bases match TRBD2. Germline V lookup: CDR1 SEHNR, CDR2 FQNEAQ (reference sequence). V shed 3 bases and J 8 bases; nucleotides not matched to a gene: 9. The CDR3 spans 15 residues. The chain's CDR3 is CASSFRSGGADEQFF. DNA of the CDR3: TGTGCCAGCAGCTTTCGATCGGGGGGGGCGGATGAGCAGTTCTTC.

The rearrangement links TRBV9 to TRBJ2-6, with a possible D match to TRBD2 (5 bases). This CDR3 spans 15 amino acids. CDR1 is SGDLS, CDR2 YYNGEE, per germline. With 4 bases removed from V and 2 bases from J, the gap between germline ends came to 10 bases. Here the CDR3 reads CASSSDGAGANVLTF. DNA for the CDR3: TGTGCCAGCAGCTCGGACGGGGCTGGGGCCAACGTCCTGACTTTC.

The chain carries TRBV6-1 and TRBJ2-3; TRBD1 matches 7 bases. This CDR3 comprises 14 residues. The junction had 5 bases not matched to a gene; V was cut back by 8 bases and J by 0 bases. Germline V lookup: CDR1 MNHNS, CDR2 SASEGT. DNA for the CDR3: TGTGCCAGCGGGACAGACTATAGCACAGATACGCAGTATTTT. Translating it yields CASGTDYSTDTQYF.

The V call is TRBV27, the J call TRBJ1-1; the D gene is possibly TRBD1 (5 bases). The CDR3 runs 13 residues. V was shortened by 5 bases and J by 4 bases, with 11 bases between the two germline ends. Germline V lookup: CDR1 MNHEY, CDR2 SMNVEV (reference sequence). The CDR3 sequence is CASSQGGGTEAFF. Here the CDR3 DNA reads TGTGCCAGCAGTCAGGGAGGAGGCACTGAAGCTTTCTTT.

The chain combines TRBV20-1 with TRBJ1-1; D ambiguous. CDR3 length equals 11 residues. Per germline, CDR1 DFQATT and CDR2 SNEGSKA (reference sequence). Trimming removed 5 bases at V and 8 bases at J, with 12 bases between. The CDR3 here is CSAADGSEAFF. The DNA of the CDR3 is TGCAGTGCTGCGGACGGGTCGGAAGCTTTCTTT.

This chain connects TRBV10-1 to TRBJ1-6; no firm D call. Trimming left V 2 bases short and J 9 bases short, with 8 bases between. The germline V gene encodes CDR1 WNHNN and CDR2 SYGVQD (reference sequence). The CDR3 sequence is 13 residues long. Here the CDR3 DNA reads TGCGCCAGCAGTGAGAATCGCCGTTCACCCCTCCACTTT. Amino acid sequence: CASSENRRSPLHF.

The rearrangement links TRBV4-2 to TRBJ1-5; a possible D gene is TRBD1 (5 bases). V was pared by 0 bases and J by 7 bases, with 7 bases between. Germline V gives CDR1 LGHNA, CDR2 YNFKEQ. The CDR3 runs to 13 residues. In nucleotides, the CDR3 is TGTGCCAGCAGCCAAGATGGGGGGCAGCCCCAGCATTTT. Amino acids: CASSQDGGQPQHF.

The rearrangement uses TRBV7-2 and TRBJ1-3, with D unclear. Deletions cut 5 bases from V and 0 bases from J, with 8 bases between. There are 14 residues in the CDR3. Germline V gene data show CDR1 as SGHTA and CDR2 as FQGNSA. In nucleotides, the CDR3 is TGTGCCAGCAGCCCGACACCCTCTGGAAACACCATATATTTT. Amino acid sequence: CASSPTPSGNTIYF.

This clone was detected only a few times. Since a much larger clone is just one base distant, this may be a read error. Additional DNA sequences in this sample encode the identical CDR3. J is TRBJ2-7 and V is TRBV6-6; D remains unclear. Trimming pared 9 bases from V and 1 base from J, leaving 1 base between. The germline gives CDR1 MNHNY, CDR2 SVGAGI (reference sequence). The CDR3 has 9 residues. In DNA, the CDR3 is TGTGCCAGTTCCTACGAGCAGTACTTC. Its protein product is CASSYEQYF.

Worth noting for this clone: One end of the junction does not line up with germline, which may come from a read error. This CDR3 reads CAGSDWGFTNYGYTF. The CDR3 coding sequence is TGTGCCGGTAGTGACTGGGGCTTCACTAACTATGGCTACACCTTC. This rearrangement joins TRBV19 to TRBJ1-2, with D perhaps matching TRBD1 (5 bases). Germline V gives CDR1 LNHDA, CDR2 SQIVND (reference sequence). This CDR3 spans 15 amino acids.

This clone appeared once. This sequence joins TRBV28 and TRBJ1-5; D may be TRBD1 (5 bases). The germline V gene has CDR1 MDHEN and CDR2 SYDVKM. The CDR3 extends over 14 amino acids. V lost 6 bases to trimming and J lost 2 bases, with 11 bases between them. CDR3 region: CASRGTYGNQPQHF. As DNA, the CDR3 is TGTGCCAGCAGGGGGACGTACGGCAATCAGCCCCAGCATTTT.

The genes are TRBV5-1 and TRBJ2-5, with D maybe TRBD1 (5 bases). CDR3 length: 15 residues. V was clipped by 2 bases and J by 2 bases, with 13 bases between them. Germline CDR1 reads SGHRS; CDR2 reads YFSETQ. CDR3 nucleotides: TGCGCCAGCAGCTTAGCAGGGAACGCGCAAGAGACCCAGTACTTC. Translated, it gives CASSLAGNAQETQYF. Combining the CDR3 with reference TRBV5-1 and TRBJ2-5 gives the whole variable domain KAGVTQTPRYLIKTRGQQVTLSCSPISGHRSVSWYQQTPGQGLQFLFEYFSETQRNKGNFPGRFSGRQFSNSRSEMNVSTLELGDSALYLCASSLAGNAQETQYFGPGTRLLVL.

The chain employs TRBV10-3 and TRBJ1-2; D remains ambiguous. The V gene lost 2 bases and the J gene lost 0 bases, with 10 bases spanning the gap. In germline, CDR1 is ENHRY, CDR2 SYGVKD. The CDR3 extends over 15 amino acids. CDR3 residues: CAISEGMGTNYGYTF. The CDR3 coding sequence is TGTGCCATCAGTGAGGGGATGGGGACTAACTATGGCTACACCTTC.

The chain's CDR3 is CASSPATGTVNYGYTF. The CDR3 DNA follows: TGTGCCAGCAGCCCGGCTACCGGGACAGTAAACTATGGCTACACCTTC. This rearrangement joins TRBV5-4 to TRBJ1-2, with 7 bases fitting TRBD1. This CDR3 region has 16 residues. Germline V gene lookup returns CDR1 SGHNT and CDR2 YYREEE (reference sequence). V lost 4 bases to trimming and J lost 2 bases; unmatched junction nucleotides: 11.

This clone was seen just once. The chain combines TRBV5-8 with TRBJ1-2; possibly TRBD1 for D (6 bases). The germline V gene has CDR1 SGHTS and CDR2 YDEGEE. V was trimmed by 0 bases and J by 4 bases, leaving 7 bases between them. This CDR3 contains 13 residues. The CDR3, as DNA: TGTGCCAGCAGCTTGGGCAGGGGCTATGGCTACACCTTC. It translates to CASSLGRGYGYTF.

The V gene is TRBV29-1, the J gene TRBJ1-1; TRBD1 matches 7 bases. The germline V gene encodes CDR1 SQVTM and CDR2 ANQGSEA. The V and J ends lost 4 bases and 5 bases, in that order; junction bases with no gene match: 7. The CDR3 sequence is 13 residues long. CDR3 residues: CSVVSRGGTEAFF. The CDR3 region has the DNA TGCAGCGTTGTTTCCAGGGGGGGAACTGAAGCTTTCTTT.

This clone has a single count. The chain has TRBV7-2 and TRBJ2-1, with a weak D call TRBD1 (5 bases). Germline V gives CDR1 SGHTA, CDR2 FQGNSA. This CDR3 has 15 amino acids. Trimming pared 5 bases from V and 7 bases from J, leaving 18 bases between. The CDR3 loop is CASSKRGGASNEQFF. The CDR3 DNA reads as TGTGCCAGCAGCAAACGCGGTGGGGCTTCGAATGAGCAGTTCTTC.

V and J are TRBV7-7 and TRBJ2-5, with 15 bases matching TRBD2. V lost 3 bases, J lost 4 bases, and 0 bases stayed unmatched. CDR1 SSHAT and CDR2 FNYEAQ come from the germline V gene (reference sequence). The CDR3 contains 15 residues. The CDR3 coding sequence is TGTGCCAGCAGCTTGGGACTAGCGGGGGGAGAGACCCAGTACTTC. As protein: CASSLGLAGGETQYF.

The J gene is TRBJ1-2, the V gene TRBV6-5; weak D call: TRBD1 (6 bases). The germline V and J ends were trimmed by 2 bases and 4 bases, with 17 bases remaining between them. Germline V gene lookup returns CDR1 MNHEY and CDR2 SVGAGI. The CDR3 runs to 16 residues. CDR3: CASSYRVGGYGYGYTF. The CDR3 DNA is TGTGCCAGCAGTTACCGTGTCGGGGGCTACGGCTATGGCTACACCTTC.